A selection of T cell receptor beta chains follows, all from one sample in a study of CD8+CD57+ T cells in acquired aplastic anemia. TCRdb called the reads again in MiXCR, with one record for every CDR3 protein. The table has about 240,000 distinct CDR3 sequences, more than 45% seen once. Sample: sorted CD4+, CD8+, or CD8+CD57+ T cells (not recorded which) from PBMCs. The receptors derive from a human donor with aplastic anemia. The CDR3 runs from the conserved cysteine through the conserved F or W. The order of the fields is J gene, clone size, D gene, V gene, CDR3 protein, CDR3 DNA. The D gene is left open where the match is weak. The size of a clone is reported for some rows only, either as once, few or many, or as a class for expanded clones.

J gene: TRBJ2-7; clone size: -; D gene: -; V gene: TRBV2; CDR3 protein: CASSSGGPEQYF; CDR3 DNA: TGTGCCAGCAGCTCAGGGGGGCCCGAGCAGTACTTC
J gene: TRBJ2-3; clone size: many; D gene: -; V gene: TRBV7-2; CDR3 protein: CASSSGPGDSDTQYF; CDR3 DNA: TGTGCCAGCAGCTCGGGACCTGGTGACTCAGATACGCAGTATTTT
J gene: TRBJ1-5; clone size: -; D gene: -; V gene: TRBV15; CDR3 protein: CATSSLSSRDPMDQPQHF; CDR3 DNA: TGTGCCACCAGCAGTTTATCGAGCAGGGACCCGATGGATCAGCCCCAGCATTTT
J gene: TRBJ1-1; clone size: few; D gene: -; V gene: TRBV20-1; CDR3 protein: CSAREGVRTEAFF; CDR3 DNA: TGCAGTGCTAGAGAAGGGGTTCGGACTGAAGCTTTCTTT
J gene: TRBJ2-3; clone size: -; D gene: -; V gene: TRBV10-2; CDR3 protein: CASSETYTDTQYF; CDR3 DNA: TGCGCCAGCAGTGAGACGTACACAGATACGCAGTATTTT
J gene: TRBJ2-7; clone size: -; D gene: TRBD2; V gene: TRBV4-1; CDR3 protein: CASSQLGPGGEQYF; CDR3 DNA: TGCGCCAGCAGCCAACTGGGACCGGGGGGCGAGCAGTACTTC
J gene: TRBJ2-7; clone size: -; D gene: TRBD1; V gene: TRBV7-9; CDR3 protein: CATSRGVRGPEQYF; CDR3 DNA: TGTGCCACCAGCAGAGGAGTCAGGGGGCCCGAGCAGTACTTC
J gene: TRBJ1-1; clone size: -; D gene: TRBD1; V gene: TRBV20-1; CDR3 protein: CSAQQGANTEAFF; CDR3 DNA: TGCAGTGCGCAACAGGGGGCGAACACTGAAGCTTTCTTT
J gene: TRBJ2-7; clone size: many; D gene: -; V gene: TRBV10-1; CDR3 protein: CASSEGRGPYEQYF; CDR3 DNA: TGCGCCAGCAGTGAGGGCAGGGGACCCTACGAGCAGTACTTC
J gene: TRBJ1-6; clone size: many; D gene: -; V gene: TRBV7-3; CDR3 protein: CASSLGGVNSPLHF; CDR3 DNA: TGTGCCAGCAGCTTGGGGGGAGTTAATTCACCCCTCCACTTT
J gene: TRBJ2-5; clone size: many; D gene: -; V gene: TRBV14; CDR3 protein: CASSQDDSFGWAETQYF; CDR3 DNA: TGTGCCAGCAGCCAAGATGATAGCTTTGGTTGGGCGGAGACCCAGTACTTC
J gene: TRBJ2-3; clone size: -; D gene: TRBD2; V gene: TRBV2; CDR3 protein: CASDRLAGEIDPTTDTQYF; CDR3 DNA: TGTGCCAGCGATCGACTAGCGGGAGAGATAGACCCAACCACAGATACGCAGTATTTT
J gene: TRBJ1-1; clone size: many; D gene: -; V gene: TRBV7-9; CDR3 protein: CASSQGKVGNTEAFF; CDR3 DNA: TGTGCCAGCAGCCAGGGTAAGGTAGGCAACACTGAAGCTTTCTTT
J gene: TRBJ1-2; clone size: many; D gene: -; V gene: TRBV7-9; CDR3 protein: CASSLGGANYGYTF; CDR3 DNA: TGTGCCAGCAGCTTAGGGGGAGCAAACTATGGCTACACCTTC
J gene: TRBJ1-1; clone size: -; D gene: TRBD1; V gene: TRBV7-2; CDR3 protein: CASSDRQGGRAFF; CDR3 DNA: TGTGCCAGCAGCGACAGGCAGGGGGGGAGGGCTTTCTTT
J gene: TRBJ1-6; clone size: -; D gene: -; V gene: TRBV4-3; CDR3 protein: CAGSLTPNSPLHF; CDR3 DNA: TGCGCCGGCAGCCTAACGCCTAATTCACCCCTCCACTTT
J gene: TRBJ1-5; clone size: -; D gene: -; V gene: TRBV18; CDR3 protein: CASSQITLTVYSNQPQHF; CDR3 DNA: TGTGCCAGCTCCCAAATTACCTTGACGGTCTATAGCAATCAGCCCCAGCATTTT
J gene: TRBJ1-1; clone size: -; D gene: TRBD1; V gene: TRBV7-9; CDR3 protein: CASSLTDRGNTEAFF; CDR3 DNA: TGTGCCAGCAGCTTAACGGACAGGGGAAACACTGAAGCTTTCTTT
J gene: TRBJ1-3; clone size: many; D gene: TRBD1; V gene: TRBV12-3/TRBV12-4; CDR3 protein: CASSTTGWGNTIYF; CDR3 DNA: TGTGCCAGCAGCACGACAGGGTGGGGAAACACCATATATTTT
J gene: TRBJ1-2; clone size: -; D gene: TRBD1; V gene: TRBV7-9; CDR3 protein: CASSVGTGNYGYTF; CDR3 DNA: TGTGCCAGCAGCGTCGGGACAGGGAATTATGGCTACACCTTC
J gene: TRBJ1-1; clone size: -; D gene: -; V gene: TRBV6-1; CDR3 protein: CASSHPSPSEAFF; CDR3 DNA: TGTGCCAGCAGTCACCCCTCACCCAGTGAAGCTTTCTTT
J gene: TRBJ2-1; clone size: -; D gene: TRBD2; V gene: TRBV10-3; CDR3 protein: CAISTSGGYKEQFF; CDR3 DNA: TGTGCCATCTCGACTAGCGGGGGATACAAGGAGCAGTTCTTC
J gene: TRBJ2-7; clone size: -; D gene: -; V gene: TRBV7-9; CDR3 protein: CASSHDNSLTYEQYF; CDR3 DNA: TGTGCCAGCAGCCATGACAACAGCCTGACCTACGAGCAGTACTTC
J gene: TRBJ1-3; clone size: many; D gene: -; V gene: TRBV6-5; CDR3 protein: CASSPSQEISGNTIYF; CDR3 DNA: TGTGCCAGCAGTCCCTCACAGGAGATCTCTGGAAACACCATATATTTT
J gene: TRBJ2-7; clone size: many; D gene: -; V gene: TRBV4-1; CDR3 protein: CASSQGQRGEQYF; CDR3 DNA: TGCGCCAGCAGCCAAGGTCAGAGGGGGGAGCAGTACTTC
J gene: TRBJ2-7; clone size: many; D gene: -; V gene: TRBV29-1; CDR3 protein: CSAQLAERAYEQYF; CDR3 DNA: TGCAGCGCTCAACTAGCTGAAAGGGCCTACGAGCAGTACTTC
J gene: TRBJ2-1; clone size: -; D gene: -; V gene: TRBV2; CDR3 protein: CASSPYNEQFF; CDR3 DNA: TGTGCCAGCAGTCCCTACAATGAGCAGTTCTTC
J gene: TRBJ2-1; clone size: once; D gene: -; V gene: TRBV28; CDR3 protein: CAGKKRTDYREQFF; CDR3 DNA: TGTGCCGGAAAAAAAAGGACGGACTATCGTGAGCAGTTCTTC
J gene: TRBJ1-2; clone size: -; D gene: TRBD1; V gene: TRBV20-1; CDR3 protein: CSAKAQGAWGGYTF; CDR3 DNA: TGCAGTGCCAAAGCACAGGGGGCCTGGGGTGGCTACACCTTC
J gene: TRBJ1-2; clone size: few; D gene: TRBD1; V gene: TRBV9; CDR3 protein: CASGQGDWYGYTF; CDR3 DNA: TGTGCCAGCGGGCAGGGGGATTGGTATGGCTACACCTTC
J gene: TRBJ2-1; clone size: -; D gene: -; V gene: TRBV4-1; CDR3 protein: CASSQDVVRGGPYNEQFF; CDR3 DNA: TGCGCCAGCAGCCAAGACGTTGTACGGGGAGGCCCATACAATGAGCAGTTCTTC
J gene: TRBJ1-5; clone size: many; D gene: -; V gene: TRBV2; CDR3 protein: CASSPGHSNQPQHF; CDR3 DNA: TGTGCCAGCAGTCCGGGACACAGCAATCAGCCCCAGCATTTT
J gene: TRBJ1-1; clone size: -; D gene: -; V gene: TRBV2; CDR3 protein: CASSVGGRHTEAFF; CDR3 DNA: TGTGCCAGCAGTGTGGGGGGCAGGCACACTGAAGCTTTCTTT
J gene: TRBJ2-7; clone size: many; D gene: -; V gene: TRBV7-9; CDR3 protein: CASSTTRGTLYEQYF; CDR3 DNA: TGTGCCAGCAGCACCACCCGGGGGACCCTCTACGAGCAGTACTTC
J gene: TRBJ2-3; clone size: many; D gene: -; V gene: TRBV20-1; CDR3 protein: CSARSEEAVTDTQYF; CDR3 DNA: TGCAGTGCTAGATCGGAGGAGGCGGTGACAGATACGCAGTATTTT
J gene: TRBJ2-1; clone size: -; D gene: TRBD2; V gene: TRBV10-3; CDR3 protein: CAISDGPSTEAGGRNEQFF; CDR3 DNA: TGTGCCATCAGTGATGGACCCAGCACTGAAGCGGGAGGGCGGAATGAGCAGTTCTTC
J gene: TRBJ1-1; clone size: many; D gene: -; V gene: TRBV4-2; CDR3 protein: CASSQDRDLEAFF; CDR3 DNA: TGTGCCAGCAGCCAAGATAGGGACCTTGAAGCTTTCTTT
J gene: TRBJ2-7; clone size: -; D gene: TRBD1; V gene: TRBV10-2; CDR3 protein: CASSPLPGQGASYEQYF; CDR3 DNA: TGTGCCAGCAGCCCGCTTCCGGGACAGGGGGCCTCCTACGAGCAGTACTTC
J gene: TRBJ2-2; clone size: many; D gene: -; V gene: TRBV24-1; CDR3 protein: CATSDTGLNTGELFF; CDR3 DNA: TGTGCCACCAGTGATACAGGGCTAAACACCGGGGAGCTGTTTTTT
J gene: TRBJ1-1; clone size: once; D gene: -; V gene: TRBV7-3; CDR3 protein: CASSLGTNMNTEAFF; CDR3 DNA: TGTGCCAGCAGCTTGGGTACAAACATGAACACTGAAGCTTTCTTT
J gene: TRBJ2-3; clone size: many; D gene: -; V gene: TRBV20-1; CDR3 protein: CSARDVDSASTDTQYF; CDR3 DNA: TGCAGTGCTAGAGACGTGGACAGCGCGAGCACAGATACGCAGTATTTT
J gene: TRBJ2-3; clone size: many; D gene: TRBD1; V gene: TRBV15; CDR3 protein: CATSRADRGVDTQYF; CDR3 DNA: TGTGCCACCAGCAGAGCGGACAGGGGGGTAGATACGCAGTATTTT
J gene: TRBJ1-2; clone size: few; D gene: -; V gene: TRBV5-1; CDR3 protein: CASSSWGGADSNYGYTF; CDR3 DNA: TGCGCCAGCAGCTCCTGGGGGGGGGCAGACTCTAACTATGGCTACACCTTC
J gene: TRBJ2-1; clone size: -; D gene: -; V gene: TRBV20-1; CDR3 protein: CSESGLYEQFF; CDR3 DNA: TGCAGTGAATCCGGGCTCTATGAGCAGTTCTTC
J gene: TRBJ2-5; clone size: once; D gene: -; V gene: TRBV2; CDR3 protein: CASTRVRETQYF; CDR3 DNA: TGTGCCAGCACCAGGGTCCGAGAGACCCAGTACTTC
J gene: TRBJ2-7; clone size: -; D gene: -; V gene: TRBV4-1; CDR3 protein: CASSQDRGGGDEQYF; CDR3 DNA: TGCGCCAGCAGCCAAGATAGGGGGGGTGGAGACGAGCAGTACTTC
J gene: TRBJ2-5; clone size: many; D gene: TRBD2; V gene: TRBV28; CDR3 protein: CASSSGRARETQYF; CDR3 DNA: TGTGCCAGCAGTAGCGGGAGGGCGAGGGAGACCCAGTACTTC
J gene: TRBJ1-5; clone size: -; D gene: TRBD1; V gene: TRBV2; CDR3 protein: CASSEAGGLGNQPQHF; CDR3 DNA: TGTGCCAGCAGCGAGGCAGGGGGATTGGGCAATCAGCCCCAGCATTTT
J gene: TRBJ1-6; clone size: few; D gene: TRBD1; V gene: TRBV27; CDR3 protein: CASGIVPTGRNSPLHF; CDR3 DNA: TGTGCCAGCGGTATCGTCCCGACAGGGAGGAATTCACCCCTCCACTTT
J gene: TRBJ2-7; clone size: few; D gene: -; V gene: TRBV6-5; CDR3 protein: CASRPSPRWDYEQYF; CDR3 DNA: TGTGCCAGCAGACCCAGTCCAAGATGGGACTACGAGCAGTACTTC
J gene: TRBJ2-1; clone size: many; D gene: -; V gene: TRBV5-1; CDR3 protein: CASSQIPGRHFDNEQFF; CDR3 DNA: TGCGCCAGCAGCCAGATTCCGGGACGCCACTTCGACAATGAGCAGTTCTTC
J gene: TRBJ2-7; clone size: many; D gene: TRBD2; V gene: TRBV15; CDR3 protein: CATSRDWGGEEQTFLSYEQYF; CDR3 DNA: TGTGCCACCAGCAGAGATTGGGGAGGGGAGGAGCAAACCTTTCTATCCTACGAGCAGTACTTC
J gene: TRBJ2-7; clone size: many; D gene: -; V gene: TRBV5-6; CDR3 protein: CASSVLRGPDEQYF; CDR3 DNA: TGTGCCAGCAGCGTACTTCGGGGCCCCGACGAGCAGTACTTC
J gene: TRBJ2-7; clone size: -; D gene: -; V gene: TRBV20-1; CDR3 protein: CSARDVRTEPPEQYF; CDR3 DNA: TGCAGTGCTAGAGATGTGAGGACAGAACCTCCCGAGCAGTACTTC
J gene: TRBJ2-3; clone size: -; D gene: -; V gene: TRBV15; CDR3 protein: CAVASGPDLYF; CDR3 DNA: TGTGCCGTAGCCAGCGGACCCGACCTGTATTTT
J gene: TRBJ1-1; clone size: many; D gene: -; V gene: TRBV7-3; CDR3 protein: CASSLKGTPNTEAFF; CDR3 DNA: TGTGCCAGCAGCTTAAAAGGAACACCGAACACTGAAGCTTTCTTT
J gene: TRBJ2-7; clone size: -; D gene: -; V gene: TRBV7-9; CDR3 protein: CASSQTAYEQYF; CDR3 DNA: TGTGCCAGCAGCCAGACAGCCTACGAGCAGTACTTC
J gene: TRBJ2-1; clone size: -; D gene: -; V gene: TRBV10-1; CDR3 protein: CAIRAGAHSSYNEQFF; CDR3 DNA: TGTGCCATCAGGGCAGGGGCCCACAGCTCCTACAATGAGCAGTTCTTC